This entry lists 4 T cell receptor beta chains sequenced from one sample in a study of T-cell memory formation after mild COVID-19. TCRdb passed the 5' RACE reads through MiXCR, listing each CDR3 protein once. The repertoire consists of 90,000 to 120,000 distinct CDR3 sequences, with approximately 15% occurring once and the leading ten covering roughly 40%. The specimen was PBMCs or a T cell subset sorted from them (not recorded which). All receptors derive from a young man who had mild COVID-19 (a few samples of this study predate the infection). Cell type and time point are not known.

This clonotype was observed a handful of times. The chain links TRBV6-5 to TRBJ2-3; 7 positions match TRBD2. The length of the CDR3 is 13 residues. The V segment lost 8 bases and the J segment 0 bases; nucleotides outside the gene matches: 2. CDR1 is MNHEY, CDR2 SVGAGI, per germline. CDR3 sequence reads: CASGRASTDTQYF. DNA of the CDR3: TGTGCCAGCGGGAGGGCTAGCACAGATACGCAGTATTTT.

The CDR3 DNA is TGTGCCAGCACCCGCGAAGGGCCTGGCTATGGCTACACCTTC. Residues: CASTREGPGYGYTF. The chain links TRBV9 to TRBJ1-2; D remains unclear. The ends were cut back, 6 bases at V and 4 bases at J, with 16 bases in the middle. The CDR3 length is 14 residues. The germline CDR1 and CDR2 sequences are SGDLS and YYNGEE.

The chain recombines TRBV5-5 with TRBJ1-2, with D uncertain. The CDR3 sequence is 13 residues long. Germline values: CDR1 SGHKS, CDR2 YYEKEE (reference sequence). With 1 base removed from V and 6 bases from J, the gap between germline ends came to 10 bases. This CDR3 is CASSLLPADGYTF. Here the CDR3 DNA reads TGTGCCAGCAGCTTGCTTCCGGCGGATGGCTACACCTTC.

This clonotype has just a few counts. The chain couples TRBV29-1 to TRBJ2-1; a possible D gene is TRBD2 (5 bases). Germline CDR1 and CDR2: SQVTM and ANQGSEA. This CDR3 region has 12 residues. Trimming removed 6 bases at V and 8 bases at J, with 14 bases between. This CDR3 reads CSVPTRSDEQFF. CDR3 DNA sequence: TGCAGCGTCCCCACTAGGAGCGATGAGCAGTTCTTC.